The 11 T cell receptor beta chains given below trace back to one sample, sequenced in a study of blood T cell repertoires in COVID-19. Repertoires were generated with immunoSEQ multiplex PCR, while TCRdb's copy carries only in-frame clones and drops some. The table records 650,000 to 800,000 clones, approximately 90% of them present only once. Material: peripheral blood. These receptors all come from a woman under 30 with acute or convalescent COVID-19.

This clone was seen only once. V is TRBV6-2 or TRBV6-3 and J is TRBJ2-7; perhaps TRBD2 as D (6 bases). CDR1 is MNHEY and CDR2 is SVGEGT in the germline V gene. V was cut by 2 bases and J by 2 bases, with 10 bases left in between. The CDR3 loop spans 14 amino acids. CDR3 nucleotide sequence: TGTGCCAGCAGTTACGGTGGAGGGGCCTACGAGCAGTACTTC. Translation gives CASSYGGGAYEQYF.

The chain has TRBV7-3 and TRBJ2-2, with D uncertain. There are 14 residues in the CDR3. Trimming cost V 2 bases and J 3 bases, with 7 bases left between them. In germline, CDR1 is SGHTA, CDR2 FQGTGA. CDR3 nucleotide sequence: TGTGCCAGCAGCTTAGCGAAGTACACCGGGGAGCTGTTTTTT. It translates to CASSLAKYTGELFF. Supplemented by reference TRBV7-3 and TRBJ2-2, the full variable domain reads GAGVSQTPSNKVTEKGKYVELRCDPISGHTALYWYRQSLGQGPEFLIYFQGTGAADDSGLPNDRFFAVRPEGSVSTLKIQRTERGDSAVYLCASSLAKYTGELFFGEGSRLTVL.

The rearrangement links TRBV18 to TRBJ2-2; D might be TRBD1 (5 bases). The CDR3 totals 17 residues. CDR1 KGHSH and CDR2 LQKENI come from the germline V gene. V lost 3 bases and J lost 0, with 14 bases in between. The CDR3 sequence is CASSPDTFITNTGELFF. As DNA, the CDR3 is TGTGCCAGCTCACCGGACACCTTTATTACGAACACCGGGGAGCTGTTTTTT.

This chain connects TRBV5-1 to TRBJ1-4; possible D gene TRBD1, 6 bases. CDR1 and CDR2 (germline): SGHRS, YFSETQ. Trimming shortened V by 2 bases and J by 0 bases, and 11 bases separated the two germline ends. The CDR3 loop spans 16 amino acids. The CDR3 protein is CASSLGGHATNEKLFF. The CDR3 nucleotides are TGCGCCAGCAGCTTAGGGGGACATGCAACTAATGAAAAACTGTTTTTT.

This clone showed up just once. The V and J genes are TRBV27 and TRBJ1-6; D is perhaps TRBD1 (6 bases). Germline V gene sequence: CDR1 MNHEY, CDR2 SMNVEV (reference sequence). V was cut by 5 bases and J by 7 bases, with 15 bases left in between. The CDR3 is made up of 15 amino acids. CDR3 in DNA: TGTGCCAGCAGTAGGACACAGGGCTGGAATTCACCCCTCCACTTT. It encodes CASSRTQGWNSPLHF.

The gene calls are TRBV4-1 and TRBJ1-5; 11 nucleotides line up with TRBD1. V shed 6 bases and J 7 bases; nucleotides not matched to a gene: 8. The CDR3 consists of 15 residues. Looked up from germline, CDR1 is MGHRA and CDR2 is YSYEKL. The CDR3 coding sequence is TGCGCCAGCAGTCGTGAAGGGACAGGGGGGCAGCCCCAGCATTTT. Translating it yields CASSREGTGGQPQHF.

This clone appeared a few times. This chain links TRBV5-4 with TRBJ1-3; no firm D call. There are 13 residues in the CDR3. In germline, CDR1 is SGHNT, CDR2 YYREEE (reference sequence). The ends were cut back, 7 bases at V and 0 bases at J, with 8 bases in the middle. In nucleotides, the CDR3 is TGTGCCAGCTCCCCAATCTCTGGAAACACCATATATTTT. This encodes CASSPISGNTIYF.

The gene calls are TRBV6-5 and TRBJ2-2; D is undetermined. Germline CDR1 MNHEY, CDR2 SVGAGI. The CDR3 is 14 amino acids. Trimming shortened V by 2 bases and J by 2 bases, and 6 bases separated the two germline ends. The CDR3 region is CASSYGHNTGELFF. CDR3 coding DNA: TGTGCCAGCAGTTACGGCCATAACACCGGGGAGCTGTTTTTT.

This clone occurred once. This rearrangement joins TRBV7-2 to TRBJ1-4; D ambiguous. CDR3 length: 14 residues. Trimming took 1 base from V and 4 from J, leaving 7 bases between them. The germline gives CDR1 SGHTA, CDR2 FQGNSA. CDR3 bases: TGTGCCAGCAGCTTAGGTCGGAGTAATGAAAAACTGTTTTTT. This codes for CASSLGRSNEKLFF.

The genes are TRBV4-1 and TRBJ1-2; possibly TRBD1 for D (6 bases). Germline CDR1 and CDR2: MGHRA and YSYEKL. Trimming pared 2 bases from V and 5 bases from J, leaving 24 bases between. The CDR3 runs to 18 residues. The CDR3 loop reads CASSQSYSQGKQIYGYTF. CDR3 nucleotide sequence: TGCGCCAGCAGCCAATCGTACTCGCAGGGGAAACAGATATATGGCTACACCTTC.

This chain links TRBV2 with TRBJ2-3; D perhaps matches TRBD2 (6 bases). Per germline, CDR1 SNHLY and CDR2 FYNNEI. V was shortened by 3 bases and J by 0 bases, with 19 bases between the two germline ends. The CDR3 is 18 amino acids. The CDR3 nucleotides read TGTGCCAGCAGTGAGCGGGCTTATAGCGGCTCTAGCACAGATACGCAGTATTTT. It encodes CASSERAYSGSSTDTQYF.